The 25 T cell receptor beta chains below were found in one sample sequenced in a study of cytomegalovirus exposure and HLA in healthy donors. The PCR had 60 Vbeta and 13 Jbeta primers. Method: immunoSEQ multiplex PCR; TCRdb's copy keeps in-frame clones and lacks some. The sample consists of some 130,000 clones, around 80% of them appearing once. The sample was PBMCs. Receptor source: a middle-aged man in good health and CMV-seropositive.

This clone appeared once. The chain links TRBV28 to TRBJ1-1; perhaps TRBD1 as D (5 bases). CDR3 size: 12 residues. Trimming left V 7 bases short and J 1 base short, with 7 bases between. Germline values: CDR1 MDHEN, CDR2 SYDVKM. The CDR3 DNA reads as TGTGCCAGCAAAGGACAGAACACTGAAGCTTTCTTT. This translates into CASKGQNTEAFF.

The CDR3 loop reads CATTSGYSSSEQYF. The CDR3, as DNA: TGTGCCACTACTAGCGGATACTCGTCATCCGAGCAGTACTTC. The V call is TRBV11-2, the J call TRBJ2-7; TRBD2 matches at 8 bases. The CDR3 has 14 amino acids. With V trimmed by 10 bases and J by 6 bases, 14 bases remained unmatched. CDR1 SGHAT and CDR2 FQNNGV come from the germline V gene.

The CDR3: CASSPGQGGGTDTQYF. The CDR3 coding sequence is TGTGCCAGCAGCCCGGGACAGGGGGGAGGGACAGATACGCAGTATTTT. The chain couples TRBV7-9 to TRBJ2-3, with TRBD1 identical over 11 bases. The CDR3 has 16 residues. Germline lookup yields CDR1 SEHNR and CDR2 FQNEAQ (reference sequence). J lost 3 bases, V lost 5 bases, and 7 bases had no gene match.

The CDR3 reads CASSLSGLAGNFYEQYF. The DNA for the CDR3 is TGTGCCAGCAGTTTGTCCGGACTAGCGGGGAACTTCTACGAGCAGTACTTC. The chain recombines TRBV27 with TRBJ2-7; 12 bases align to TRBD2. Germline CDR1 and CDR2: MNHEY and SMNVEV (reference sequence). This CDR3 comprises 17 residues. V lost 3 bases to trimming and J lost 3 bases; unmatched junction nucleotides: 9.

The chain combines TRBV6-5 with TRBJ1-2; TRBD1 matches at 7 bases. Germline assignment: CDR1 MNHEY and CDR2 SVGAGI. The CDR3 extends over 12 amino acids. Trimming took 5 bases from V and 6 from J; bases not matched to a gene: 3. In DNA form, the CDR3 reads TGTGCCAGCAGTCGAGGGGGCCATGGCTACACCTTC. Amino acids: CASSRGGHGYTF.

The V and J genes are TRBV5-6 and TRBJ1-3, with D possibly being TRBD1 (6 bases). Deletions cut 7 bases from V and 7 bases from J, with 18 bases between. The CDR3 covers 14 residues. Germline CDR1 reads SGHDT; CDR2 reads YYEEEE. DNA for the CDR3: TGTGCCAGCGGCCTACACAGGGAGGGGAACACCATATATTTT. Encoded protein: CASGLHREGNTIYF.

The genes are TRBV10-2 and TRBJ1-1; D not resolved. The CDR3 consists of 13 residues. Trimming shortened V by 2 bases and J by 3 bases, and 7 bases separated the two germline ends. Looked up from germline, CDR1 is WSHSY and CDR2 is SAAADI. CDR3 in amino acids: CASSEEGYTEAFF. For the CDR3, the DNA is TGCGCCAGCAGTGAGGAGGGATACACTGAAGCTTTCTTT.

The rearrangement uses TRBV30 and TRBJ2-7; 7 positions agree with TRBD2. CDR1 is GTSNPN and CDR2 is SVGIG in the germline V gene (reference sequence). CDR3 length: 14 amino acids. V lost 5 bases to trimming and J lost 1 base; unmatched junction nucleotides: 8. The CDR3 protein is CAWAGGGGSYEQYF. The CDR3 region has the DNA TGTGCCTGGGCCGGCGGGGGAGGATCCTACGAGCAGTACTTC.

The rearrangement joins TRBV6-5 to TRBJ2-7; 7 bases line up with TRBD1. The CDR3 consists of 15 residues. J was trimmed by 4 bases and V by 4 bases; bases with no gene match: 10. Germline V CDR1 and CDR2: MNHEY, SVGAGI. The CDR3 sequence is CASSFDRAMRYEQYF. The DNA of the CDR3 is TGTGCCAGCAGTTTCGACAGGGCGATGAGATACGAGCAGTACTTC.

This chain's CDR3 is CASSLDAAGEQFF. Written as DNA, the CDR3 is TGTGCCAGCAGCTTAGATGCGGCAGGGGAGCAGTTCTTC. This sequence joins TRBV11-2 and TRBJ2-1; the D gene is possibly TRBD1 (5 bases). Trimming took off 0 bases at V and 10 bases at J, with 10 bases between the two ends. This CDR3 spans 13 amino acids. Germline assignment: CDR1 SGHAT and CDR2 FQNNGV.

The rearrangement links TRBV6-7 to TRBJ2-5; TRBD1 matches 7 bases. The J call may be faulty, since TRBJ2-7 better matches the DNA end. TRBV6-7 has ORF status, its function being uncertain. This CDR3 region has 17 residues. The CDR3 DNA is TGTGCCAGCAGTTCATCCCCCCGACAGGGACAAAGCTACGAGCAGTACTTC. Translation gives CASSSSPRQGQSYEQYF.

V gene TRBV19 combines with J gene TRBJ1-2; D is possibly TRBD1 (5 bases). Trimming pared 7 bases from V and 3 bases from J, leaving 18 bases between. The V gene's germline CDR1 is LNHDA and CDR2 SQIVND (reference sequence). The CDR3 is 15 residues long. As DNA, the CDR3 is TGTGCCAGTACCCCTGGGGGGTATCGGCACTATGGCTACACCTTC. Translated, it gives CASTPGGYRHYGYTF.

This clone is a singleton in its sample. The rearrangement uses TRBV9 and TRBJ1-2; D is unclear. CDR1 and CDR2 (germline): SGDLS, YYNGEE. V shed 0 bases and J shed 8 bases, with 11 bases lying between them. The CDR3 extends over 13 amino acids. The CDR3 DNA reads as TGTGCCAGCAGCGTAGGGCCCCTGGCCGGCTACACCTTC. Amino acids: CASSVGPLAGYTF.

This clone has just one count. The V call is TRBV5-1, the J call TRBJ2-1; the match to TRBD2 covers 7 bases. V gave up 3 bases and J gave up 0 bases; unmatched junction bases: 12. Germline CDR1 SGHRS, CDR2 YFSETQ. The CDR3 length is 18 residues. CDR3 in amino acids: CASSSQGGMVSSYNEQFF. The CDR3 region has the DNA TGCGCCAGCAGCTCCCAGGGAGGGATGGTGAGCTCCTACAATGAGCAGTTCTTC.

The chain joins TRBV5-6 to TRBJ1-6, with TRBD1 as a possible D gene (6 bases). The CDR3 totals 15 residues. Germline V gives CDR1 SGHDT, CDR2 YYEEEE. V was cut by 6 bases and J by 6 bases, with 16 bases left in between. The CDR3 is CASTLAGATNSPLHF. The CDR3 DNA sequence: TGTGCCAGCACCCTGGCGGGGGCTACTAATTCACCCCTCCACTTT.

The chain is built from TRBV6-5 and TRBJ2-2, with D possibly being TRBD1 (5 bases). Germline V gene sequence: CDR1 MNHEY, CDR2 SVGAGI. Trimming took 8 bases from V and 7 from J, leaving 11 bases between them. The CDR3 consists of 12 residues. For the CDR3, the DNA is TGTGCCAGCGGCCTCAGGGACGGGGAGCTGTTTTTT. Residues: CASGLRDGELFF.

The chain has TRBV18 and TRBJ1-1, with D perhaps matching TRBD1 (5 bases). The CDR3 spans 13 residues. Per the germline V gene, CDR1 is KGHSH and CDR2 is LQKENI. With 3 bases removed from V and 1 base from J, the gap between germline ends came to 6 bases. DNA of the CDR3: TGTGCCAGCTCACCGGGGCCGAACACTGAAGCTTTCTTT. Its protein product is CASSPGPNTEAFF.

The table lists this clone with a few counts. The rearrangement joins TRBV6-6 to TRBJ2-7; TRBD1 aligns across 7 bases. Germline CDR1 is MNHNY and CDR2 is SVGAGI (reference sequence). The ends lost 5 bases at V and 3 bases at J; junction bases unmatched: 4. The CDR3 runs to 13 residues. As DNA, the CDR3 is TGTGCCAGCAGTCCGGGACAGAACTACGAGCAGTACTTC. It specifies CASSPGQNYEQYF.

V and J are TRBV4-1 and TRBJ2-3; 14 bases are shared with TRBD2. The CDR3 extends over 16 amino acids. Germline values: CDR1 MGHRA, CDR2 YSYEKL. With V trimmed by 9 bases and J by 8 bases, 13 bases remained unmatched. CDR3 DNA: TGCGCCAGTACCCGGGGGGGACTAGCGGGAGAGGGTACGCAGTATTTT. Amino acid sequence: CASTRGGLAGEGTQYF.

This clone has only one observation. The rearrangement uses TRBV29-1 and TRBJ2-7; 10 bases map to TRBD2. The V gene end was trimmed by 7 bases and the J gene end by 5 bases; junction bases not matched to a gene: 11. CDR1 and CDR2 from the germline V gene are SQVTM and ANQGSEA. The CDR3 contains 14 residues. The CDR3 is CSASTSGIPHEQYF. CDR3 DNA sequence: TGCAGCGCATCAACTAGCGGGATTCCCCACGAGCAGTACTTC.

The CDR3: CASSGLGQGLSQPQHF. CDR3 bases: TGTGCCAGCAGTGGGTTGGGACAGGGATTGAGTCAGCCCCAGCATTTT. The chain links TRBV6-1 to TRBJ1-5; 9 nucleotides align to TRBD1. Germline CDR1 MNHNS, CDR2 SASEGT. This CDR3 has 16 amino acids. V dropped 4 bases and J dropped 6; count of bases not matched to a gene: 10.

The CDR3 here is CASSPSSVNEQFF. CDR3 sequence (DNA): TGCGCCAGCAGCCCTAGTTCGGTCAATGAGCAGTTCTTC. This chain joins TRBV10-1 and TRBJ2-1; D remains ambiguous. Germline CDR1 and CDR2: WNHNN and SYGVQD (reference sequence). V lost 6 bases and J 6 bases, leaving 12 bases between the germline ends. This CDR3 has 13 amino acids.

The chain couples TRBV7-2 to TRBJ1-2; no reliable D call. The germline V gene has CDR1 SGHTA and CDR2 FQGNSA. This CDR3 region has 9 residues. V was pared by 6 bases and J by 14 bases, with 10 bases between. The chain's CDR3 is CASSRKTTF. CDR3 nucleotide sequence: TGTGCCAGCAGTCGCAAGACAACCTTC. The full variable domain, with the rest looked up from reference TRBV7-2 and TRBJ1-2, is GAGVSQSPSNKVTEKGKDVELRCDPISGHTALYWYRQSLGQGLEFLIYFQGNSAPDKSGLPSDRFSAERTGGSVSTLTIQRTQQEDSAVYLCASSRKTTFGSGTRLTVV.

As regards this clone: Different DNA sequences within this sample yield the same CDR3. The V call is TRBV4-2, the J call TRBJ1-5, with D possibly TRBD1 on 6 matching bases. This CDR3 spans 14 amino acids. The germline CDR1 and CDR2 sequences are LGHNA and YNFKEQ. The V end lost 1 base, the J end lost 3 bases, and 7 bases lay between the germline ends. CDR3 loop: CASSQGQDNQPQHF. CDR3 nucleotide sequence: TGTGCCAGCAGCCAAGGACAGGACAATCAGCCCCAGCATTTT.

CDR3: CASSPDRPSLTQYF. The CDR3 nucleotides are TGTGCCAGCAGCCCGGACAGGCCCTCGCTTACCCAGTACTTC. J is TRBJ2-5 and V is TRBV6-5; 7 bases match TRBD1. Per germline, CDR1 MNHEY and CDR2 SVGAGI. V gave up 6 bases and J gave up 8 bases; unmatched junction bases: 12. The CDR3 runs to 14 residues.